The T cell receptor (beta chain) described here comes from a study of blood T cell repertoires in COVID-19. Study summary: T cells, B-cell-depleted T cells, or PBMCs supplied cDNA or gDNA.

Only in-frame clones appear in the TCRdb table, and some are missing; sequencing was by immunoSEQ multiplex PCR. The sample carries roughly 150,000 clones, about 80% recorded once. The CDR3 has 15 amino acids. The germline V gene has CDR1 MGHRA and CDR2 YSYEKL. V lost 4 bases, J lost 2 bases, and 14 bases lay in between. This TCR derives from a man aged 55 to 70 with acute or convalescent COVID-19. The sample was peripheral blood. J is TRBJ1-2 and V is TRBV4-1, with D tentatively TRBD1 (5 bases). This chain's CDR3 is CASSPVGGENYGYTF. The CDR3 nucleotides are TGCGCCAGCAGCCCAGTGGGGGGGGAGAACTATGGCTACACCTTC.